The T cell receptor beta chain under discussion was sequenced for a study of vaccination and CD4 T cells after COVID-19. Across the whole study: The post-vaccine samples came a median around 71 days after dose two (range 14 to 241).

The treatment here: approximately 10-day PBMC culture with coronavirus spike peptide pools or control peptides (ViraFEST assay). With respect to this clonotype: The antigen is unknown.

The germline gives CDR1 KGHDR, CDR2 SFDVKD. The CDR3 contains 16 residues. Between the trimmed V and J ends, which lost 4 bases and 3 bases, there was a span of 15 bases. The Oncomine TCR Beta short-read assay was applied to DNA of cultured CD4+ T cells. TCRdb re-analysed the PCR reads in MiXCR, keeping a single row per CDR3 protein. Here the sample spans more than 15,000 distinct CDR3 sequences, around 46% being singletons. The receptor was derived from a human donor who had recovered from COVID-19. The sample in question was CD4+ T cells from blood, cultured in vitro, obtained before SARS-CoV-2 vaccination. The V and J genes are TRBV24-1 and TRBJ2-1; D is perhaps TRBD2 (6 bases). CDR3 sequence (DNA): TGTGCCACCAGTGAGGGGGGAGGTCCTTTCTACAATGAGCAGTTCTTC. It yields the protein CATSEGGGPFYNEQFF.